The 14 T cell receptor beta chains presented below share a single source sample, sequenced in a study of regulatory T cells in long-lasting Graves disease. Time point here: newly diagnosed GD, antithyroid drugs for less than 3 months. RNA extracted from PBMCs served as the sequencing template. Arm-PCR of CDR3 regions and iRepertoire HTBI primers were the basis on which TCR beta libraries were built. TCRdb analysed the multiplex PCR reads with MiXCR anew, one entry per CDR3 protein. The sample contains about 430,000 distinct CDR3 sequences, 15% of which appear only once. These data were also reused for a study on T cells in Graves' hyperthyroidism and ophthalmopathy.

This material consisted of peripheral blood mononuclear cells (PBMCs), taken at new diagnosis, from a patient treated with antithyroid drugs. The receptors here all came from a woman aged 40 to 50 with Graves disease.

This clonotype was counted ten times or more. The J gene is TRBJ2-5, the V gene TRBV27; perhaps TRBD2 as D (5 bases). The germline V gene has CDR1 MNHEY and CDR2 SMNVEV (reference sequence). V shed 4 bases and J shed 9 bases, with 15 bases lying between them. CDR3 length equals 13 residues. The CDR3 spells CASSSPAKRAQYF. For the CDR3, the DNA is TGTGCCAGCAGTTCCCCGGCCAAGAGGGCCCAGTACTTC.

This clonotype was recorded at least ten times. The V and J genes are TRBV5-4 and TRBJ2-7; 11 bases map to TRBD2. V lost 4 bases to trimming and J lost 3 bases; unmatched junction nucleotides: 6. CDR3 length equals 15 residues. The germline CDR1 and CDR2 sequences are SGHNT and YYREEE (reference sequence). The CDR3 protein is CASSAGTSGNYEQYF. Written as DNA, the CDR3 is TGTGCCAGCAGCGCCGGGACTAGCGGTAACTACGAGCAGTACTTC. The full variable domain, completed using reference TRBV5-4 and TRBJ2-7, is ETGVTQSPTHLIKTRGQQVTLRCSSQSGHNTVSWYQQALGQGPQFIFQYYREEENGRGNFPPRFSGLQFPNYSSELNVNALELDDSALYLCASSAGTSGNYEQYFGPGTRLTVT.

This clonotype was detected ten times or more. V gene TRBV6-1 combines with J gene TRBJ2-5; a possible D gene is TRBD2 (5 bases). The ends were cut back, 6 bases at V and 5 bases at J, with 7 bases in the middle. The germline gives CDR1 MNHNS, CDR2 SASEGT. This CDR3 comprises 11 residues. CDR3 sequence reads: CASSGVETQYF. The CDR3 DNA reads TGTGCCAGCAGCGGGGTGGAGACCCAGTACTTC.

On this clonotype itself: One junction end disagrees with the germline gene, perhaps due to a read error. The chain links TRBV7-2 to TRBJ1-2, with TRBD1 matching over 7 bases. Germline CDR1 is SGHTA and CDR2 is FQGNSA. The CDR3 covers 13 residues. The CDR3 sequence: CVSSYKGQRGYTF. CDR3 in DNA: TGTGTCAGCAGCTATAAGGGACAGCGCGGCTACACCTTC.

This clonotype was detected ten times or more. The chain recombines TRBV5-5 with TRBJ1-2; 9 bases agree with TRBD1. Germline V gene lookup returns CDR1 SGHKS and CDR2 YYEKEE (reference sequence). CDR3 length: 14 amino acids. Germline trimming cut 0 bases from V and 7 bases from J; bases unmatched to any gene: 4. The CDR3 region has the DNA TGTGCCAGCAGCTTGGGACAGGGGGGAATTGGCTACACCTTC. As protein: CASSLGQGGIGYTF.

This clonotype was detected ten times or more. The rearrangement links TRBV7-3 to TRBJ2-6; D not certain. The CDR3 totals 13 residues. V was shortened by 4 bases and J by 2 bases, with 3 bases between the two germline ends. Per the germline V gene, CDR1 is SGHTA and CDR2 is FQGTGA. The CDR3 spells CASSSAGANVLTF. As DNA, the CDR3 is TGTGCCAGCAGCTCGGCTGGGGCCAACGTCCTGACTTTC.

Many counts were recorded for this clonotype. The chain combines TRBV6-1 with TRBJ1-4, with 7 bases aligning to TRBD1. The germline gives CDR1 MNHNS, CDR2 SASEGT. Germline trimming cut 4 bases from V and 8 bases from J; bases unmatched to any gene: 10. The CDR3 has 15 residues. CDR3 bases: TGTGCCAGCAGTGCCTCGGGACAGAGTTCCGAAAAACTGTTTTTT. Translated, it gives CASSASGQSSEKLFF.

This clonotype was found many times. The rearrangement joins TRBV19 to TRBJ1-1; D is unclear. The CDR3 length is 14 residues. Looked up from germline, CDR1 is LNHDA and CDR2 is SQIVND (reference sequence). The V end lost 4 bases, the J end lost 6 bases, and 15 bases lay between the germline ends. CDR3 loop: CASSRSFRTAEAFF. In DNA, the CDR3 is TGTGCCAGTAGTAGGAGCTTCCGGACGGCTGAAGCTTTCTTT.

Many counts were recorded for this clonotype. The DNA for the CDR3 is TGTGCCAGCAGTTTATCGGGCGGGAGGGCCAGGAATGAGCAGTTCTTC. Its protein product is CASSLSGGRARNEQFF. V and J are TRBV12-3 or TRBV12-4 and TRBJ2-1, with 9 bases that match TRBD2. This CDR3 has 16 amino acids. V lost 2 bases to trimming and J lost 7 bases; unmatched junction nucleotides: 9.

Only a few counts were recorded for this clonotype. The chain uses TRBV28 and TRBJ2-3; 9 bases agree with TRBD1. CDR3 size: 14 residues. The germline V gene has CDR1 MDHEN and CDR2 SYDVKM. With V trimmed by 5 bases and J by 6 bases, 6 bases remained unmatched. The CDR3 nucleotides are TGTGCCAGCAGTACCGGGACAGGGCTCGATACGCAGTATTTT. It yields the protein CASSTGTGLDTQYF.

The rearrangement uses TRBV27 and TRBJ2-3; 13 bases agree with TRBD2. Germline values: CDR1 MNHEY, CDR2 SMNVEV (reference sequence). This CDR3 comprises 17 residues. Trimming cost V 5 bases and J 0 bases; bases outside gene matches: 5. Here the CDR3 reads CASSAGLAGLSTDTQYF. The DNA for the CDR3 is TGTGCCAGCAGTGCGGGACTAGCGGGACTCAGCACAGATACGCAGTATTTT.

This clonotype was observed at least ten times. V and J are TRBV6-1 and TRBJ1-2; tentatively, D is TRBD1 (5 bases). Germline CDR1 is MNHNS and CDR2 is SASEGT. This CDR3 region has 14 residues. Trimming removed 7 bases from V and 1 base from J, with 13 bases in between. The CDR3 nucleotides are TGTGCCAGCATTGGGGGAATTTATAACTATGGCTACACCTTC. This translates into CASIGGIYNYGYTF.

This clonotype was seen many times. The rearrangement joins TRBV20-1 to TRBJ2-5; 7 nucleotides line up with TRBD1. V trimming: 5 bases; J trimming: 0 bases; junction bases outside the gene matches: 6. This CDR3 is 14 amino acids long. The germline V gene encodes CDR1 DFQATT and CDR2 SNEGSKA (reference sequence). CDR3 region: CSAQMGQYQETQYF. Written as DNA, the CDR3 is TGCAGTGCTCAAATGGGACAGTACCAAGAGACCCAGTACTTC.

V and J are TRBV24-1 and TRBJ2-7; 7 bases map to TRBD1. The V and J ends lost 12 bases and 0 bases, in that order; junction bases with no gene match: 7. The CDR3 has 13 residues. Germline V gene sequence: CDR1 KGHDR, CDR2 SFDVKD. The CDR3 region has the DNA TGTGCCGTCAGGGGGATACACTCCTACGAGCAGTACTTC. Protein: CAVRGIHSYEQYF.